What follows are 26 T cell receptor beta chains derived from one specimen sequenced in a study of blood T cell repertoires in COVID-19. Only in-frame clones appear in the TCRdb table, and some are missing; sequencing was by immunoSEQ multiplex PCR. In the table there are 210,000 or so clones, less than 85% of which are singletons. The sequenced sample consisted of PBMCs or T cells enriched from blood (not recorded which). Receptor source: a man aged 60-69 years who had recovered from COVID-19.

The chain employs TRBV4-2 and TRBJ1-2; no clear D. This CDR3 region has 15 residues. Trimming cost V 0 bases and J 4 bases, with 12 bases left between them. Germline CDR1 LGHNA, CDR2 YNFKEQ. CDR3 protein: CASSQDPRDFYGYTF. In DNA, the CDR3 is TGTGCCAGCAGCCAAGATCCCCGGGATTTCTATGGCTACACCTTC.

This sequence joins TRBV11-3 and TRBJ1-3; the D gene is possibly TRBD1 (5 bases). Deletions cut 5 bases from V and 1 base from J, with 12 bases between. CDR1 SGHNT and CDR2 YENEEA come from the germline V gene. The CDR3 runs to 15 residues. This CDR3 is CASSRGRGSGNTIYF. The CDR3 nucleotides read TGTGCCAGCAGCCGCGGGAGGGGTTCTGGAAACACCATATATTTT.

Written as DNA, the CDR3 is TGTGCCAGCATGAGGGGACTAGCGGGGGACGATGGCACCGGGGAGCTGTTTTTT. Its translation is CASMRGLAGDDGTGELFF. J is TRBJ2-2 and V is TRBV5-6; 14 nucleotides align to TRBD2. V lost 6 bases to trimming and J lost 4 bases; unmatched junction nucleotides: 11. The length of the CDR3 is 18 residues. Germline V gene sequence: CDR1 SGHDT, CDR2 YYEEEE. The variable domain in full, completed from reference TRBV5-6 and TRBJ2-2, reads DAGVTQSPTHLIKTRGQQVTLRCSPKSGHDTVSWYQQALGQGPQFIFQYYEEEERQRGNFPDRFSGHQFPNYSSELNVNALLLGDSALYLCASMRGLAGDDGTGELFFGEGSRLTVL.

The V call is TRBV5-1, the J call TRBJ2-7, with D possibly being TRBD1 (6 bases). This CDR3 comprises 14 residues. The V gene lost 4 bases and the J gene lost 4 bases, with 15 bases spanning the gap. Germline CDR1 SGHRS, CDR2 YFSETQ. The CDR3 is CASSTTGIFYEQYF. The CDR3 bases are TGCGCCAGCAGCACAACAGGGATCTTTTACGAGCAGTACTTC.

The V gene is TRBV2, the J gene TRBJ1-1; possible D gene TRBD1, 6 bases. Trimming removed 6 bases from V and 4 bases from J, with 15 bases in between. The CDR3 has 14 residues. The germline gives CDR1 SNHLY, CDR2 FYNNEI. CDR3 amino acids: CASSAEQGATEAFF. CDR3 nucleotides: TGTGCCAGCAGCGCTGAACAGGGAGCCACTGAAGCTTTCTTT.

J is TRBJ2-1 and V is TRBV29-1, with 11 bases lining up with TRBD1. The V gene end was trimmed by 5 bases and the J gene end by 6 bases; junction bases not matched to a gene: 6. This CDR3 is built from 14 residues. Germline V gene sequence: CDR1 SQVTM, CDR2 ANQGSEA. The CDR3 bases are TGCAGCGTTAGGGGGACAGGGGGTGGCAATGAGCAGTTCTTC. Protein product: CSVRGTGGGNEQFF.

The chain carries TRBV5-1 and TRBJ1-2, with 9 bases that match TRBD1. J was trimmed by 4 bases and V by 4 bases; bases with no gene match: 5. From germline, CDR1 is SGHRS and CDR2 YFSETQ. The CDR3 sequence is 14 residues long. The CDR3 region is CASSTGQGPYGYTF. The CDR3 nucleotides read TGCGCCAGCAGCACCGGACAGGGGCCCTATGGCTACACCTTC.

This chain links TRBV19 with TRBJ1-2; TRBD1 might be the D (5 bases). This CDR3 region has 13 residues. From germline, CDR1 is LNHDA and CDR2 SQIVND (reference sequence). The V gene lost 3 bases and the J gene lost 8 bases, with 13 bases spanning the gap. As DNA, the CDR3 is TGTGCCAGTAGTATGGTGGGGACTTCGGGCTACACCTTC. Protein sequence: CASSMVGTSGYTF.

The rearrangement uses TRBV6-6 and TRBJ1-1; perhaps TRBD1 as D (6 bases). Deletions cut 7 bases from V and 1 base from J, with 13 bases between. CDR3 length: 14 amino acids. Germline lookup yields CDR1 MNHNY and CDR2 SVGAGI (reference sequence). CDR3 DNA sequence: TGTGCCAGCACTCCAGGGGCCCCGAACACTGAAGCTTTCTTT. Its protein product is CASTPGAPNTEAFF.

For the CDR3, the DNA is TGTGCTAGTGGTTTGGTAGTGGGAGCGGGTGCCCTGCCTGAGCAGTTCTTC. This translates into CASGLVVGAGALPEQFF. The chain links TRBV12-5 to TRBJ2-1; D perhaps matches TRBD2 (6 bases). This CDR3 spans 17 amino acids. The V gene lost 0 bases and the J gene lost 9 bases, with 21 bases spanning the gap. The V gene's germline CDR1 is LGHNT and CDR2 FRNRAP.

This sequence joins TRBV3-1 (or the pseudogene TRBV3-2) and TRBJ1-1, with D perhaps matching TRBD1 (5 bases). Trimming shortened V by 3 bases and J by 4 bases, and 9 bases separated the two germline ends. The CDR3 runs to 13 residues. Germline V gives CDR1 LGHDT, CDR2 YNNKEL (reference sequence). The CDR3 region has the DNA TGTGCCAGCAGCCAGGGCGGGACCACTGAAGCTTTCTTT. This sequence encodes CASSQGGTTEAFF.

The chain carries TRBV7-8 and TRBJ1-1; possibly TRBD1 for D (6 bases). There are 18 residues in the CDR3. The V end lost 7 bases, the J end lost 1 base, and 25 bases lay between the germline ends. Germline lookup yields CDR1 SGHVS and CDR2 FQNEAQ. The DNA of the CDR3 is TGTGCCAGCACCGTCAAGGGGTTGGGGGACACCAAGAACACTGAAGCTTTCTTT. It translates to CASTVKGLGDTKNTEAFF.

This clone is a singleton in its sample. J is TRBJ1-1 and V is TRBV5-1; a possible D gene is TRBD1 (6 bases). V was cut by 2 bases and J by 2 bases, with 10 bases left in between. Per the germline V gene, CDR1 is SGHRS and CDR2 is YFSETQ. The CDR3 is 14 residues long. In nucleotides, the CDR3 is TGCGCCAGCAGCTTTTCACAGGGAAACACTGAAGCTTTCTTT. Its protein is CASSFSQGNTEAFF.

The chain is built from TRBV7-2 and TRBJ1-6; D gene unclear. The germline gives CDR1 SGHTA, CDR2 FQGNSA. The CDR3 is made up of 13 amino acids. The V and J ends lost 4 bases and 7 bases respectively, with 8 bases between them. CDR3 sequence (DNA): TGTGCCAGCAGCTCCTCTCTCAATTCACCCCTCCACTTT. It is translated as CASSSSLNSPLHF.

This clone was found once. The chain uses TRBV3-1 (or the pseudogene TRBV3-2) and TRBJ1-2; D not resolved. Per germline, CDR1 LGHDT and CDR2 YNNKEL (reference sequence). Trimming shortened V by 3 bases and J by 3 bases, and 11 bases separated the two germline ends. CDR3 size: 14 residues. CDR3 loop: CASSQDLLDYGYTF. The DNA of the CDR3 is TGTGCCAGCAGCCAGGACTTGTTGGACTATGGCTACACCTTC.

The chain joins TRBV3-1 (or the pseudogene TRBV3-2) to TRBJ2-3; TRBD2 agrees at 8 bases. Germline CDR1 and CDR2: LGHDT and YNNKEL (reference sequence). V lost 4 bases, J lost 6 bases, and 9 bases stayed unmatched. This CDR3 spans 15 amino acids. Here the CDR3 DNA reads TGTGCCAGCAGCCTCGCGGGGGGCCCCCCCGATACGCAGTATTTT. Protein: CASSLAGGPPDTQYF.

The chain employs TRBV5-1 and TRBJ1-4, with 9 bases that match TRBD1. Losses at the gene ends were 4 bases for V and 5 bases for J; bases not matched to a gene: 12. The CDR3 contains 17 residues. CDR1 is SGHRS and CDR2 is YFSETQ in the germline V gene. CDR3 loop: CASSQLTGTGTNEKLFF. Here the CDR3 DNA reads TGCGCCAGCAGCCAATTAACCGGGACAGGGACGAATGAAAAACTGTTTTTT.

This clone was found a few times. V gene TRBV7-2 combines with J gene TRBJ2-4; the match to TRBD1 covers 9 bases. V was clipped by 5 bases and J by 4 bases; unmatched bases: 9. The germline CDR1 and CDR2 sequences are SGHTA and FQGNSA. The CDR3 has 16 amino acids. CDR3 sequence reads: CASSNRDRDLKNIQYF. The CDR3 DNA follows: TGTGCCAGCAGCAACCGGGACAGGGATTTAAAAAACATTCAGTACTTC.

The chain has TRBV5-1 and TRBJ2-1, with TRBD1 identical over 7 bases. Germline CDR1 is SGHRS and CDR2 is YFSETQ. The CDR3 is made up of 15 amino acids. The V gene end was trimmed by 2 bases and the J gene end by 6 bases; junction bases not matched to a gene: 8. The CDR3 DNA sequence: TGCGCCAGCAGCTTCAGACAGGGCGGGTCCAATGAGCAGTTCTTC. This codes for CASSFRQGGSNEQFF.

V and J are TRBV5-6 and TRBJ2-1, with 14 bases that match TRBD2. V was clipped by 3 bases and J by 0 bases; unmatched bases: 5. The CDR3 is 18 residues long. CDR1 is SGHDT, CDR2 YYEEEE, per germline. The CDR3 DNA is TGTGCCAGCAGCTGGGGGACTAGCGGGGGAAGCTCCTACAATGAGCAGTTCTTC. It translates to CASSWGTSGGSSYNEQFF.

The V and J genes are TRBV7-9 and TRBJ2-3; TRBD1 agrees at 7 bases. V shed 5 bases, J shed 1 base, and the junction held 9 bases outside the gene matches. Germline loops: CDR1 SEHNR, CDR2 FQNEAQ (reference sequence). The CDR3 contains 16 residues. CDR3 coding DNA: TGTGCCAGCAGCACCCAGACAGGGAAAGGCACAGATACGCAGTATTTT. This encodes CASSTQTGKGTDTQYF. The full variable domain, its missing parts supplied by reference TRBV7-9 and TRBJ2-3, is DTGVSQNPRHKITKRGQNVTFRCDPISEHNRLYWYRQTLGQGPEFLTYFQNEAQLEKSRLLSDRFSAERPKGSFSTLEIQRTEQGDSAMYLCASSTQTGKGTDTQYFGPGTRLTVL.

This clone was seen only a few times. The V and J genes are TRBV13 and TRBJ1-1, with D uncertain. In germline, CDR1 is PRHDT, CDR2 FYEKMQ (reference sequence). The CDR3 sequence is 14 residues long. Between the trimmed V and J ends, which lost 5 bases and 0 bases, there was a span of 10 bases. The CDR3 DNA follows: TGTGCCAGCAGCCAAGGACTGATGAACACTGAAGCTTTCTTT. It translates to CASSQGLMNTEAFF. Using reference TRBV13 and TRBJ1-1 for the parts outside the CDR3, the full variable domain is AAGVIQSPRHLIKEKRETATLKCYPIPRHDTVYWYQQGPGQDPQFLISFYEKMQSDKGSIPDRFSAQQFSDYHSELNMSSLELGDSALYFCASSQGLMNTEAFFGQGTRLTVV.

The chain has TRBV15 and TRBJ2-3, with a possible D match to TRBD1 (6 bases). Germline CDR1 is LNHNV and CDR2 is YYDKDF (reference sequence). Trimming took 0 bases from V and 0 from J, leaving 19 bases between them. This CDR3 has 19 residues. The CDR3: CATSRDLALAGDSTDTQYF. CDR3 nucleotide sequence: TGTGCCACCAGCAGAGATTTAGCCCTAGCAGGGGATAGCACAGATACGCAGTATTTT.

V is TRBV5-5 and J is TRBJ1-1; perhaps TRBD1 as D (6 bases). This CDR3 is built from 13 residues. Germline values: CDR1 SGHKS, CDR2 YYEKEE (reference sequence). V was shortened by 6 bases and J by 0 bases, with 9 bases between the two germline ends. CDR3 loop: CASKGQLNTEAFF. Written as DNA, the CDR3 is TGTGCCAGCAAGGGACAACTGAACACTGAAGCTTTCTTT. Full variable domain (missing parts from reference TRBV5-5 and TRBJ1-1): DAGVTQSPTHLIKTRGQQVTLRCSPISGHKSVSWYQQVLGQGPQFIFQYYEKEERGRGNFPDRFSARQFPNYSSELNVNALLLGDSALYLCASKGQLNTEAFFGQGTRLTVV.

This rearrangement joins TRBV2 to TRBJ2-5; 8 nucleotides match TRBD2. This CDR3 comprises 14 residues. From germline, CDR1 is SNHLY and CDR2 FYNNEI. Trimming removed 5 bases from V and 4 bases from J; junction bases left unmatched: 6. The DNA for the CDR3 is TGTGCCAGCAGTACGGGACTAGGGGGAGAGACCCAGTACTTC. It codes for CASSTGLGGETQYF.

There are a few counts of this clone. This chain uses TRBV6-1 with TRBJ1-4; 10 bases align to TRBD1. The V and J ends lost 2 bases and 8 bases, in that order; junction bases with no gene match: 11. CDR3 length: 17 residues. Germline CDR1 reads MNHNS; CDR2 reads SASEGT. CDR3 in amino acids: CASSESLYGTGEEKLFF. The DNA of the CDR3 is TGTGCCAGCAGTGAAAGTTTGTACGGGACAGGGGAAGAAAAACTGTTTTTT.